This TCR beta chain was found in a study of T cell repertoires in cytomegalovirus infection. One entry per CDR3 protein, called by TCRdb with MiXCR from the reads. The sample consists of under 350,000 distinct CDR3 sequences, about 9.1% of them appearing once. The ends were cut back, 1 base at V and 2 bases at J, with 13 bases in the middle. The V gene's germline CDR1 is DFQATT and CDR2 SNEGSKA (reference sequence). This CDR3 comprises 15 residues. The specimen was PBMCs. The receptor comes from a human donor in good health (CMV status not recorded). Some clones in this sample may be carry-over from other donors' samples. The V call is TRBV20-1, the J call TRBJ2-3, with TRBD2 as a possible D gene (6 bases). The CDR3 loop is CSARGRGGDTDTQYF. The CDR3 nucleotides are TGCAGTGCTAGAGGTCGAGGAGGGGACACAGATACGCAGTATTTT.